One and the same sample provided the 29 T cell receptor beta chains below, sequenced in a study of T cells in Graves' hyperthyroidism and ophthalmopathy. Amplified TCR beta CDR3 regions came from RNA transcripts. The TCR CDR3 first-round RT-PCR relied on the HTBI primer set. MiXCR was run by TCRdb on the multiplex PCR reads, yielding one entry per CDR3 protein. The table shows a few hundred thousand distinct CDR3 sequences, with 15% to 20% occurring only once. The sample comprised blood. The origin of the receptors is a woman aged 40-49 years with Graves' ophthalmopathy.

J is TRBJ1-1 and V is TRBV20-1; D is perhaps TRBD1 (5 bases). Trimming shortened V by 6 bases and J by 5 bases, and 25 bases separated the two germline ends. CDR3 length: 16 residues. Looked up from germline, CDR1 is DFQATT and CDR2 is SNEGSKA (reference sequence). CDR3 amino acids: CSAKIPLTGASTEAFF. In DNA form, the CDR3 reads TGCAGTGCAAAGATTCCCCTGACCGGGGCGTCAACTGAAGCTTTCTTT.

This clonotype was recorded only once. The chain carries TRBV3-1 and TRBJ2-4; TRBD2 agrees at 10 bases. This CDR3 has 15 residues. Trimming took 2 bases from V and 6 from J; bases not matched to a gene: 4. Germline loops: CDR1 LGHDT, CDR2 YNNKEL (reference sequence). The CDR3 DNA reads as TGTGCCAGCAGCCAAATAGCGGGGGGTCGAAACATTCAGTACTTC. Its translation is CASSQIAGGRNIQYF.

The sample holds a few counts of this clonotype. The rearrangement links TRBV20-1 to TRBJ2-2, with a weak D call TRBD1 (5 bases). CDR1 and CDR2 from the germline V gene are DFQATT and SNEGSKA (reference sequence). CDR3 length: 13 residues. V shed 5 bases and J shed 2 bases, with 9 bases lying between them. This chain's CDR3 is CSAWGGNTGELFF. The CDR3 DNA sequence: TGCAGTGCTTGGGGCGGCAACACCGGGGAGCTGTTTTTT.

This clonotype was observed a handful of times. The chain carries TRBV28 and TRBJ1-6; 11 nucleotides match TRBD1. The CDR3 covers 14 residues. Germline V gene data show CDR1 as MDHEN and CDR2 as SYDVKM. The ends lost 4 bases at V and 8 bases at J; junction bases unmatched: 1. CDR3 coding DNA: TGTGCCAGCAGTTCGGGACAGGGGGATTCACCCCTCCACTTT. Residues: CASSSGQGDSPLHF.

In its sample, this clonotype was seen a few times. The genes are TRBV20-1 and TRBJ2-3, with D perhaps given as TRBD1 or TRBD2 (5 bases each). CDR1 and CDR2 (germline): DFQATT, SNEGSKA (reference sequence). V shed 5 bases and J shed 13 bases, with 16 bases lying between them. There are 11 residues in the CDR3. The CDR3 here is CSAVMPGREYF. The CDR3 bases are TGCAGTGCTGTGATGCCAGGGAGAGAGTATTTT.

The J gene is TRBJ2-3, the V gene TRBV10-3; tentatively, D is TRBD2 (5 bases). The CDR3 length is 12 residues. The V end was cut by 4 bases, the J end by 3 bases, with 5 bases between. Looked up from germline, CDR1 is ENHRY and CDR2 is SYGVKD. The CDR3: CAISGGTDTQYF. Here the CDR3 DNA reads TGTGCCATCAGTGGAGGGACAGATACGCAGTATTTT.

The V and J genes are TRBV29-1 and TRBJ2-1; 8 bases line up with TRBD2. The last part of the DNA fits TRBJ2-7 better; the J call may be wrong. This CDR3 comprises 18 residues. Germline CDR1 is SQVTM and CDR2 is ANQGSEA. CDR3 coding DNA: TGCAGCGCGGATGATGAATGGCCCCTTGCGGGAGGCGGGAATGAGCAGTACTTC. Protein sequence: CSADDEWPLAGGGNEQYF.

In its sample, this clonotype was seen many times. The chain joins TRBV12-3 or TRBV12-4 to TRBJ2-2, with 9 nucleotides matching TRBD1. The CDR3 runs 14 residues. V lost 5 bases, J lost 8 bases, and 6 bases stayed unmatched. Here the CDR3 reads CASSARQGGGELFF. CDR3 coding DNA: TGTGCCAGCAGTGCTCGACAGGGGGGTGGGGAGCTGTTTTTT.

This clonotype was seen ten or more times. V usage is TRBV27 and J usage is TRBJ2-1; 7 positions agree with TRBD1. The CDR3 totals 14 residues. Germline CDR1 is MNHEY and CDR2 is SMNVEV (reference sequence). The J segment lost 4 bases and the V segment lost 5 bases, leaving 5 bases of the junction unmatched. The CDR3 DNA follows: TGTGCCAGCAGTCGACCGGGACAGTACAATGAGCAGTTCTTC. Protein product: CASSRPGQYNEQFF.

This clonotype was counted at least ten times. The chain joins TRBV11-2 to TRBJ1-1, with 8 bases that match TRBD1. Germline CDR1 is SGHAT and CDR2 is FQNNGV. This CDR3 is built from 15 residues. J gave up 4 bases and V 7 bases, and 11 bases lay outside the gene matches. The CDR3 coding sequence is TGTGCCAGCAAAAGACAGGGGACGCCGACCACTGAAGCTTTCTTT. This translates into CASKRQGTPTTEAFF.

V usage is TRBV2 and J usage is TRBJ1-1; 10 nucleotides line up with TRBD1. CDR1 is SNHLY and CDR2 is FYNNEI in the germline V gene. V dropped 8 bases and J dropped 1; count of bases not matched to a gene: 7. The CDR3 consists of 15 residues. CDR3 bases: TGTGCCAGCGTCCCGGGACAGGGGAGGAACACTGAAGCTTTCTTT. It is translated as CASVPGQGRNTEAFF.

V and J are TRBV20-1 and TRBJ1-2; D gene ambiguous. Germline V gene data show CDR1 as DFQATT and CDR2 as SNEGSKA (reference sequence). The CDR3 contains 16 residues. The V and J ends lost 0 bases and 0 bases respectively, with 14 bases between them. This chain's CDR3 is CSARDLGTLSNYGYTF. For the CDR3, the DNA is TGCAGTGCTAGAGACCTGGGAACCCTTTCTAACTATGGCTACACCTTC.

This clonotype was recorded a few times. V usage is TRBV30 and J usage is TRBJ2-3; D may correspond to TRBD1 or TRBD2 (6 bases each). The V end was cut by 1 base, the J end by 2 bases, with 10 bases between. CDR1 is GTSNPN, CDR2 SVGIG, per germline (reference sequence). CDR3 length: 14 amino acids. The CDR3 reads CAWSEGGVTDTQYF. The CDR3 DNA reads TGTGCCTGGAGTGAGGGGGGAGTCACAGATACGCAGTATTTT.

This clonotype has at least ten counts. CDR3 DNA sequence: TGTGCCTGGAGTTACTGGTCGACACAAGAGACCCAGTACTTC. It yields the protein CAWSYWSTQETQYF. V usage is TRBV30 and J usage is TRBJ2-5, with unresolved D. In germline, CDR1 is GTSNPN, CDR2 SVGIG (reference sequence). CDR3 size: 14 residues. V lost 2 bases and J lost 2, with 12 bases in between.

This clonotype was recorded many times. V is TRBV11-2 and J is TRBJ1-2; tentatively, D is TRBD1 (6 bases). CDR3 length: 14 amino acids. Germline CDR1 is SGHAT and CDR2 is FQNNGV. With 4 bases removed from V and 2 bases from J, the gap between germline ends came to 11 bases. The CDR3 reads CASSSIQGNYGYTF. The CDR3 DNA reads TGTGCCAGCAGCTCTATTCAGGGGAACTATGGCTACACCTTC.

This clonotype was seen a few times. This sequence joins TRBV20-1 and TRBJ2-5; TRBD2 aligns across 11 bases. The CDR3 is made up of 15 amino acids. Germline-derived CDR1 and CDR2 are DFQATT and SNEGSKA (reference sequence). J lost 1 base, V lost 4 bases, and 5 bases had no gene match. The CDR3 here is CSAKLAGALQETQYF. Written as DNA, the CDR3 is TGCAGTGCTAAACTAGCGGGGGCTCTCCAAGAGACCCAGTACTTC.

Note on this clonotype: The junction does not match germline at one end; this may be a read error. V usage is TRBV6-9 and J usage is TRBJ2-2, with TRBD2 matching 8 bases. The CDR3 consists of 17 residues. Germline V lookup: CDR1 MNHGY, CDR2 SVAAGI. CDR3 nucleotides: TGTGCCAGCAGTGATTCGGGACTAGGATCGGGCACCGGGGAGCTGTTTTTT. Protein: CASSDSGLGSGTGELFF.

This clonotype was counted many times. J is TRBJ2-7 and V is TRBV20-1, with a weak D call TRBD2 (6 bases). This CDR3 spans 11 amino acids. V was shortened by 8 bases and J by 3 bases, with 11 bases between the two germline ends. Germline CDR1 and CDR2: DFQATT and SNEGSKA (reference sequence). The chain's CDR3 is CSLAAGYEQYF. The CDR3 coding sequence is TGCAGTTTAGCGGCAGGCTACGAGCAGTACTTC.

This clonotype was found many times. This chain connects TRBV3-1 to TRBJ1-1; D is undetermined. V lost 0 bases, J lost 0 bases, and 8 bases lay in between. The CDR3 spans 15 residues. The germline CDR1 and CDR2 sequences are LGHDT and YNNKEL (reference sequence). The CDR3 DNA reads as TGTGCCAGCAGCCAAGATCGGCGACTGAACACTGAAGCTTTCTTT. Encoded protein: CASSQDRRLNTEAFF.

This clonotype was observed at least ten times. This chain connects TRBV20-1 to TRBJ2-3, with 9 nucleotides matching TRBD2. CDR1 and CDR2 from the germline V gene are DFQATT and SNEGSKA (reference sequence). V shed 4 bases, J shed 2 bases, and the junction held 10 bases outside the gene matches. The CDR3 runs to 16 residues. CDR3 protein: CSAKGARGGLTDTQYF. CDR3 coding DNA: TGCAGTGCTAAAGGGGCGCGGGGGGGGCTCACAGATACGCAGTATTTT.

The rearrangement joins TRBV7-7 to TRBJ2-5; TRBD1 aligns across 8 bases. This CDR3 is 15 amino acids long. Germline CDR1 SSHAT, CDR2 FNYEAQ (reference sequence). The CDR3 is CASALGTGEGETQYF. The CDR3 DNA reads TGTGCTAGCGCATTGGGGACAGGAGAGGGAGAGACCCAGTACTTC.

This clonotype was counted many times. The genes are TRBV2 and TRBJ1-4; TRBD1 is a possible D gene (5 bases). V was trimmed by 6 bases and J by 6 bases, leaving 17 bases between them. This CDR3 spans 15 amino acids. Looked up from germline, CDR1 is SNHLY and CDR2 is FYNNEI. The CDR3 DNA is TGTGCCAGCAGCTCCGGAGGGGTGGCTGATGAAAAACTGTTTTTT. This encodes CASSSGGVADEKLFF.

The chain uses TRBV27 and TRBJ2-1, with TRBD2 matching over 7 bases. This CDR3 spans 14 amino acids. Trimming took 4 bases from V and 4 from J; bases not matched to a gene: 4. Germline V lookup: CDR1 MNHEY, CDR2 SMNVEV (reference sequence). The CDR3 protein is CASSSASGYNEQFF. Written as DNA, the CDR3 is TGTGCCAGCAGTTCGGCTAGCGGATACAATGAGCAGTTCTTC.

Many counts were recorded for this clonotype. The rearrangement links TRBV28 to TRBJ1-2; a weak D match, TRBD1 (6 bases). The length of the CDR3 is 16 residues. CDR1 and CDR2 from the germline V gene are MDHEN and SYDVKM. V lost 8 bases to trimming and J lost 4 bases, with 23 bases between them. CDR3 in DNA: TGTGCCAGCGGGGCCAAGACCCGGACAGTCCCCTATGGCTACACCTTC. This encodes CASGAKTRTVPYGYTF.

Many counts were recorded for this clonotype. The V gene is TRBV7-9, the J gene TRBJ1-6, with D perhaps TRBD1 (5 bases). The CDR3 contains 17 residues. The germline CDR1 and CDR2 sequences are SEHNR and FQNEAQ (reference sequence). Between the trimmed V and J ends, which lost 4 bases and 5 bases, there was a span of 18 bases. Written as DNA, the CDR3 is TGTGCCAGCAGCTCCAGCCGGGGAGGGGCAAATAATTCACCCCTCCACTTT. Translation gives CASSSSRGGANNSPLHF.

Details on this clonotype: A much larger clone lies one base from this, so it may be a read error. The CDR3, as DNA: TGTGCCCGGATGTCGCGGCCCACTGAAGCTTTCTTT. Its translation is CARMSRPTEAFF. This chain joins TRBV30 and TRBJ1-1; D is uncertain. Trimming pared 8 bases from V and 4 bases from J, leaving 14 bases between. CDR3 length: 12 amino acids. CDR1 and CDR2 (germline): GTSNPN, SVGIG (reference sequence).

The genes are TRBV24-1 and TRBJ2-2; 7 bases match TRBD1. J gave up 3 bases and V 7 bases, and 4 bases lay outside the gene matches. Germline V lookup: CDR1 KGHDR, CDR2 SFDVKD. There are 14 residues in the CDR3. The CDR3 DNA reads as TGTGCCACCAGAGACGACAGGGACACCGGGGAGCTGTTTTTT. Amino acid sequence: CATRDDRDTGELFF.

About this clonotype: This may arise from a read error, as a much more abundant clone is one base away. Without the conserved terminal phenylalanine or tryptophan, this CDR3 likely stems from a read error. The chain recombines TRBV20-1 with TRBJ2-7, with no clear D. The germline CDR1 and CDR2 sequences are DFQATT and SNEGSKA (reference sequence). V lost 4 bases, J lost 3 bases, and 7 bases lay in between. The CDR3 covers 11 residues. The CDR3 DNA sequence: TGCAGTGCTAAGAGTGGCTACGAGCAGTACCTC. It codes for CSAKSGYEQYL.

This clonotype was observed at least ten times. The chain carries TRBV2 and TRBJ2-6; TRBD1 agrees at 9 bases. The CDR3 sequence is 19 residues long. Unmatched junction bases numbered 14, after V lost 6 bases and J lost 2 bases. The germline CDR1 and CDR2 sequences are SNHLY and FYNNEI. This chain's CDR3 is CASSSGTGWISAGANVLTF. The CDR3 DNA reads TGTGCCAGCAGCTCCGGGACAGGGTGGATTAGCGCTGGGGCCAACGTCCTGACTTTC.